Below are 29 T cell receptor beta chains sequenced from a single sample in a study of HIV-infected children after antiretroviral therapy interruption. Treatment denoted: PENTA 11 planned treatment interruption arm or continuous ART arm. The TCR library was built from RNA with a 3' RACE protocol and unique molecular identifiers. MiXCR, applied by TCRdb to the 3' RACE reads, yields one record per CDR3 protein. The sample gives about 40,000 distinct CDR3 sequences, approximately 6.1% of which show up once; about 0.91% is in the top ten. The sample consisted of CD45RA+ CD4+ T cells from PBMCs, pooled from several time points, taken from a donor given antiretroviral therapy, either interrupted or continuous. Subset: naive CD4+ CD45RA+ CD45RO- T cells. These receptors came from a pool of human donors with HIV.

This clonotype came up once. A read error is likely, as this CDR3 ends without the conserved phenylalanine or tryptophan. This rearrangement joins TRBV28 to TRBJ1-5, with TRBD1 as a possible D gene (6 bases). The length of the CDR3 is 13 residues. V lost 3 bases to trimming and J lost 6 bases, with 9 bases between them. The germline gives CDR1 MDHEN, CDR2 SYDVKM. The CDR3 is CASSFTGSQPQHL. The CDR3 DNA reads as TGTGCCAGCAGTTTTACAGGGAGTCAGCCCCAGCATTTG.

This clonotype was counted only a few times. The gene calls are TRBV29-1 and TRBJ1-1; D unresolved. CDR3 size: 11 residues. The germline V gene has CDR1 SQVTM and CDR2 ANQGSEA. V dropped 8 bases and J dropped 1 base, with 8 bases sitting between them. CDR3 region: CSFRRNTEAFF. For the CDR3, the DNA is TGCAGCTTCAGGAGGAACACTGAAGCTTTCTTT. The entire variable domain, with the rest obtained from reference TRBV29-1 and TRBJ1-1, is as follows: SAVISQKPSRDICQRGTSLTIQCQVDSQVTMMFWYRQQPGQSLTLIATANQGSEATYESGFVIDKFPISRPNLTFSTLTVSNMSPEDSSIYLCSFRRNTEAFFGQGTRLTVV.

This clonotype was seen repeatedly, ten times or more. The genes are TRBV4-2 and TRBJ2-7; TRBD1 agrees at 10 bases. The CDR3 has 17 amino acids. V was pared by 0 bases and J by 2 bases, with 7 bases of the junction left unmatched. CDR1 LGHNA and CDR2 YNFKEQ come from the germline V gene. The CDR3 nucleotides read TGTGCCAGCAGCCAAGATAGGGACAGGGGTTTCCCCTACGAGCAGTACTTC. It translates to CASSQDRDRGFPYEQYF.

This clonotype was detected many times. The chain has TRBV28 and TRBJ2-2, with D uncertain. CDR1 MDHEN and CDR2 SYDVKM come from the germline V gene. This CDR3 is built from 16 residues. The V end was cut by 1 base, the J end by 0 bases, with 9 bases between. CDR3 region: CASSLYFASNTGELFF. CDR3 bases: TGTGCCAGCAGTTTATACTTCGCTTCGAACACCGGGGAGCTGTTTTTT.

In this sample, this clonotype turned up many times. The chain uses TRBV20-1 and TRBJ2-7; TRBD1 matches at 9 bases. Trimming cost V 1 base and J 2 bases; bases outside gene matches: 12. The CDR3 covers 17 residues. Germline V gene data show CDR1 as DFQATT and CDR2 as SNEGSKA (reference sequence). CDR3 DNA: TGCAGTGCTAGAGGTCCCGGGACAGGGAAGAACGCCTACGAGCAGTACTTC. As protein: CSARGPGTGKNAYEQYF.

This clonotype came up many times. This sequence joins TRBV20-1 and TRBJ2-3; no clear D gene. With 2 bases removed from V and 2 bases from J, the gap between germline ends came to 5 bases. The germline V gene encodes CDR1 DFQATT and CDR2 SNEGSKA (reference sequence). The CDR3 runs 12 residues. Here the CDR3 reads CSARLNTDTQYF. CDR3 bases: TGCAGTGCTAGATTAAACACAGATACGCAGTATTTT.

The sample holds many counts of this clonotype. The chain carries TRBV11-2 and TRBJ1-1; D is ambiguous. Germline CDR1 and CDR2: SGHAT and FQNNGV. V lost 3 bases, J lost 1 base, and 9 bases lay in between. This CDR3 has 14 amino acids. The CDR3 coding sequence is TGTGCCAGCAGCTTTGAAGGCGCGAACACTGAAGCTTTCTTT. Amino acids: CASSFEGANTEAFF. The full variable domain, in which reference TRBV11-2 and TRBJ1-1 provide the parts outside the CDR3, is EAGVAQSPRYKIIEKRQSVAFWCNPISGHATLYWYQQILGQGPKLLIQFQNNGVVDDSQLPKDRFSAERLKGVDSTLKIQPAKLEDSAVYLCASSFEGANTEAFFGQGTRLTVV.

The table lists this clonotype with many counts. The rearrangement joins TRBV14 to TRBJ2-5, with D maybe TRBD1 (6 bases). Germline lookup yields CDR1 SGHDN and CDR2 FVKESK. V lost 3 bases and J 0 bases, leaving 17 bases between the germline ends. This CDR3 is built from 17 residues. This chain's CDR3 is CASSHRGPQKYQETQYF. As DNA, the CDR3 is TGTGCCAGCAGCCACAGGGGACCTCAGAAGTACCAAGAGACCCAGTACTTC.

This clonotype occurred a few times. DNA of the CDR3: TGTGCCAGCAGCAACAGGACAACACCCCCGGGCGAGCAGTACTTC. Translation: CASSNRTTPPGEQYF. J is TRBJ2-7 and V is TRBV7-9, with D maybe TRBD1 (5 bases). Germline CDR1 reads SEHNR; CDR2 reads FQNEAQ (reference sequence). The CDR3 runs to 15 residues. Trimming pared 5 bases from V and 6 bases from J, leaving 20 bases between.

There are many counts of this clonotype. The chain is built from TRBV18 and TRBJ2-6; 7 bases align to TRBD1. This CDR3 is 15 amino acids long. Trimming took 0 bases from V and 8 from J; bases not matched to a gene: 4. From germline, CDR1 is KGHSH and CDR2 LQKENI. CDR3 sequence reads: CASSPPMGQPNVLTF. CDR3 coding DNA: TGTGCCAGCTCACCACCGATGGGACAGCCCAACGTCCTGACTTTC.

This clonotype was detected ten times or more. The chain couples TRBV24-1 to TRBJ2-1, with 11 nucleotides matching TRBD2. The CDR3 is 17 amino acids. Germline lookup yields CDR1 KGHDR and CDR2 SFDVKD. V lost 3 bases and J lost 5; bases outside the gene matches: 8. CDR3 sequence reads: CATSDISSGGTDNEQFF. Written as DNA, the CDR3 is TGTGCCACCAGTGATATCTCTAGCGGGGGGACGGACAATGAGCAGTTCTTC.

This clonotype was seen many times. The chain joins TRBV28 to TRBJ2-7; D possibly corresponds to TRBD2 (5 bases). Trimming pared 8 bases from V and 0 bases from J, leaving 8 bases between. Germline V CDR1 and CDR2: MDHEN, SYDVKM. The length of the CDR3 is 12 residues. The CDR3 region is CASGGSSYEQYF. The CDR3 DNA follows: TGTGCCAGCGGAGGAAGCTCCTACGAGCAGTACTTC.

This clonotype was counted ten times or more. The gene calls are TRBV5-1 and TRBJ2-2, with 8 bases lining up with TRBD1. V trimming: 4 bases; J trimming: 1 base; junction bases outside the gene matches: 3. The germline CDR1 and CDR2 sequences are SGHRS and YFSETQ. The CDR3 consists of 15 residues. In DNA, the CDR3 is TGCGCCAGCAGCAGTGGACAGGGGAACACCGGGGAGCTGTTTTTT. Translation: CASSSGQGNTGELFF.

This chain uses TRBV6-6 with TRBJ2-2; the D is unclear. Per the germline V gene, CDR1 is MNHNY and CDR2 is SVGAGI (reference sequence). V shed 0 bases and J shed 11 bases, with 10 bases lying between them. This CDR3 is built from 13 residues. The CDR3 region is CASSYSPPEELFF. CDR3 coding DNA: TGTGCCAGCAGTTACTCCCCGCCAGAAGAGCTGTTTTTT.

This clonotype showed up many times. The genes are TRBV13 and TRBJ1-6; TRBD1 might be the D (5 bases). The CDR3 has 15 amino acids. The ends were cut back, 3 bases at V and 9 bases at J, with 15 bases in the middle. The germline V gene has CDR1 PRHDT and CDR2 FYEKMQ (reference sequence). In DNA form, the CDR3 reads TGTGCCAGCAGCTTTCGGGCAGGTGGGGCTTCACCCCTCCACTTT. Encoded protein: CASSFRAGGASPLHF.

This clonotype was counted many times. CDR3 DNA: TGTGCCAGCAGCGTCGGGACTAGCCGTTACAATGAGCAGTTCTTC. This encodes CASSVGTSRYNEQFF. This chain uses TRBV9 with TRBJ2-1, with 9 bases that match TRBD2. CDR3 length: 15 amino acids. J lost 4 bases, V lost 2 bases, and 4 bases had no gene match. The V gene's germline CDR1 is SGDLS and CDR2 YYNGEE.

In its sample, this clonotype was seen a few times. In DNA form, the CDR3 reads TGTGCCAGCAGTCCCATTCTCTCGACAGGGGGCCATGGCTACACCTTC. This gives the protein CASSPILSTGGHGYTF. The rearrangement uses TRBV6-5 and TRBJ1-2; TRBD1 matches 10 bases. The V and J ends lost 5 bases and 6 bases, in that order; junction bases with no gene match: 12. The CDR3 is made up of 16 amino acids. Germline V gives CDR1 MNHEY, CDR2 SVGAGI.

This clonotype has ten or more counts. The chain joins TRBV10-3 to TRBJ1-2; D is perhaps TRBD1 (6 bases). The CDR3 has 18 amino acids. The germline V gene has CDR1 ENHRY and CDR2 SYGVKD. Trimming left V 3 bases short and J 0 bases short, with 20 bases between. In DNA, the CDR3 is TGTGCCATCAGTGAAATGACCTTGGGACACCGAGCTAACTATGGCTACACCTTC. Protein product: CAISEMTLGHRANYGYTF.

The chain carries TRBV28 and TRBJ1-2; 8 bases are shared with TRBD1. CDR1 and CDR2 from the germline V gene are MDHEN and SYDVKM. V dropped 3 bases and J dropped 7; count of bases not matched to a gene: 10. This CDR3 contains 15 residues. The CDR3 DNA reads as TGTGCCAGCAGTTTCCCGGGACAGGAATCCCGTGGCTACACCTTC. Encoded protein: CASSFPGQESRGYTF.

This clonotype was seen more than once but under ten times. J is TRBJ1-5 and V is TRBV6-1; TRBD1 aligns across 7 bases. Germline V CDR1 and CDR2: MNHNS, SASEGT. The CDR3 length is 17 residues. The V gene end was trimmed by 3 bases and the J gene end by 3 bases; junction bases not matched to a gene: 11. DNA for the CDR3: TGTGCCAGCAGTGAGAGGGGGCATGAGGGATTCAATCAGCCCCAGCATTTT. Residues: CASSERGHEGFNQPQHF.

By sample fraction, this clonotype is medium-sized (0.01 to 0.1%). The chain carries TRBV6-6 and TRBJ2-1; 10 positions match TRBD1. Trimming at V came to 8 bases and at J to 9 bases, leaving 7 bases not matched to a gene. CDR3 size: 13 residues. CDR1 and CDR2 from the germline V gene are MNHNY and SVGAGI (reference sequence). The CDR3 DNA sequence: TGTGCCAGCGGTGATGGGACAGGGGCTGAGCAGTTCTTC. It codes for CASGDGTGAEQFF.

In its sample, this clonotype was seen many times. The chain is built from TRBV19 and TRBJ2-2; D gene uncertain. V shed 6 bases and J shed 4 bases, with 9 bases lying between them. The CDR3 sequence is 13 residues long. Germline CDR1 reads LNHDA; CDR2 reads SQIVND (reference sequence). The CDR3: CASRQTFTGELFF. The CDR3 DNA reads TGTGCCAGTAGGCAGACATTCACCGGGGAGCTGTTTTTT.

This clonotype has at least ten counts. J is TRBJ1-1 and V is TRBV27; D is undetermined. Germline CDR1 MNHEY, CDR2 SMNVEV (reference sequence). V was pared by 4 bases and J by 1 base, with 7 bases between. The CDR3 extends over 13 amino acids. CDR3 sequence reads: CASSSRGNTEAFF. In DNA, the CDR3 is TGTGCCAGCAGTTCCAGAGGGAACACTGAAGCTTTCTTT.

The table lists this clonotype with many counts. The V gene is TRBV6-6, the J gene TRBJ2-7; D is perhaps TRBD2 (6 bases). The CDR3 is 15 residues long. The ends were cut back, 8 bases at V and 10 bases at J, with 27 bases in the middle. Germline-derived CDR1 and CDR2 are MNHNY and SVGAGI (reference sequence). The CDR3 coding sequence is TGTGCCAGCTCTAACTGGGGGGAAAGCTCCTATGAACAGTACTTC. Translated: CASSNWGESSYEQYF.

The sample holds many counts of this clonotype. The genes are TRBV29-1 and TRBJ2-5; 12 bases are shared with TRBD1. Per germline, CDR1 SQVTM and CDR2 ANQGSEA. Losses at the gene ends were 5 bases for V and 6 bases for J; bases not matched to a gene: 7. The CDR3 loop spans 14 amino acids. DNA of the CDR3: TGCAGCGTTACGGGACAGGGGGCTGGTCAGACCCAGTACTTC. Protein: CSVTGQGAGQTQYF.

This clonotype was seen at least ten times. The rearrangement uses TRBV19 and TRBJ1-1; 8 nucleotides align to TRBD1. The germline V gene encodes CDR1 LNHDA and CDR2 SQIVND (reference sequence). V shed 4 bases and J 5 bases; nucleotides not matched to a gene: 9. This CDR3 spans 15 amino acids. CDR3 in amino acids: CASSTLGQGRTEAFF. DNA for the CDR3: TGTGCCAGTAGTACACTCGGACAGGGTAGGACTGAAGCTTTCTTT.

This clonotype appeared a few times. The CDR3 DNA follows: TGTGCCAGTAGTATTTCAGGAAATCAGCCCCAGCATTTT. Translating it yields CASSISGNQPQHF. The genes are TRBV19 and TRBJ1-5; D not certain. Looked up from germline, CDR1 is LNHDA and CDR2 is SQIVND (reference sequence). The CDR3 has 13 amino acids. V lost 3 bases, J lost 4 bases, and 7 bases lay in between.

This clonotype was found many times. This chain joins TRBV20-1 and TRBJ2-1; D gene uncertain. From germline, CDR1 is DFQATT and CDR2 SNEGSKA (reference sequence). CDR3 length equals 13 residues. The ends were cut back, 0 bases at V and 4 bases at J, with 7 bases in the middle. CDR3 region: CSAREVRYNEQFF. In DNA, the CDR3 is TGCAGTGCTAGAGAGGTCCGGTACAATGAGCAGTTCTTC.

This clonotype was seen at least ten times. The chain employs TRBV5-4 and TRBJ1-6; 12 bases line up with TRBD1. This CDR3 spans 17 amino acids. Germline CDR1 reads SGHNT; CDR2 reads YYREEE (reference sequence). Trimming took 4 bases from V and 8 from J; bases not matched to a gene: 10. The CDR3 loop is CASSTSGTGGWDSPLHF. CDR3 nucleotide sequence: TGTGCCAGCAGCACTTCCGGGACAGGGGGCTGGGATTCACCCCTCCACTTT.